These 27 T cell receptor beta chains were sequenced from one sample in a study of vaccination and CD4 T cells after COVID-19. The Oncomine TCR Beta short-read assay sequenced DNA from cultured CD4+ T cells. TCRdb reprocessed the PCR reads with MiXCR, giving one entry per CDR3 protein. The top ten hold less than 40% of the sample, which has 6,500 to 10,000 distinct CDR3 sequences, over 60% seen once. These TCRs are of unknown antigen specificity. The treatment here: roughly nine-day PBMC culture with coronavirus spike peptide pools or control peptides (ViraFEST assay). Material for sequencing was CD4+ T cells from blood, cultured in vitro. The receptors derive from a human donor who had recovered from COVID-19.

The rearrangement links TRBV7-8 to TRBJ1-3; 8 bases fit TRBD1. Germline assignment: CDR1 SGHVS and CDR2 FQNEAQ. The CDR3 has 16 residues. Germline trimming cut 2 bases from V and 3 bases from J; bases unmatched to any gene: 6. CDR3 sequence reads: CASSLNRTGRGNTIYF. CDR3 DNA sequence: TGTGCCAGCAGCTTAAACAGGACAGGGCGTGGAAACACCATATATTTT. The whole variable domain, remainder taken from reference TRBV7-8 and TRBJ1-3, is GAGVSQSPRYKVAKRGQDVALRCDPISGHVSLFWYQQALGQGPEFLTYFQNEAQLDKSGLPSDRFFAERPEGSVSTLKIQRTQQEDSAVYLCASSLNRTGRGNTIYFGEGSWLTVV.

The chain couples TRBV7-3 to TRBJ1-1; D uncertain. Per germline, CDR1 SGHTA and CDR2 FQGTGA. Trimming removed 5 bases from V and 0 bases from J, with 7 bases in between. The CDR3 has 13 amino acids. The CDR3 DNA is TGTGCCAGCAGCAGATTAGTGAACACTGAAGCTTTCTTT. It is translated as CASSRLVNTEAFF.

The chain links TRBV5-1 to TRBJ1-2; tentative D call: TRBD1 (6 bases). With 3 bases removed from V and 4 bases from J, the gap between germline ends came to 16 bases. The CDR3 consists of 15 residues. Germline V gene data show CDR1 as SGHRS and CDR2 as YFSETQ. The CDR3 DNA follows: TGCGCCAGCAGCTCCACAGGGACTACGGGCTATGGCTACACCTTC. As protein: CASSSTGTTGYGYTF.

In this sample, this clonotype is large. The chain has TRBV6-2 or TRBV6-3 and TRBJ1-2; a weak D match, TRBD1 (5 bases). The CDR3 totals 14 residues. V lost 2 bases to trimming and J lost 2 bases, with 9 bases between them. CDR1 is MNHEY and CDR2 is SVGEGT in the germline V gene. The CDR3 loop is CASSYGTGNYGYTF. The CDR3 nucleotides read TGTGCCAGCAGTTACGGGACGGGAAACTATGGCTACACCTTC.

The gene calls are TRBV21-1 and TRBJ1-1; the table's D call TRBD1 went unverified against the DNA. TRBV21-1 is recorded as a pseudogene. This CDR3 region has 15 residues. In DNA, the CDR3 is TGTGCCAGCAGCGGCCGACAGGGGCGGGAGACTGAAGCTTTCTTT. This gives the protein CASSGRQGRETEAFF.

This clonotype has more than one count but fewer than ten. The CDR3 DNA reads as TGTGCCAGCAGCACCCGGGCAGGGGCGTTATCCGAGCAGTACTTC. This codes for CASSTRAGALSEQYF. V gene TRBV7-6 combines with J gene TRBJ2-7; perhaps TRBD1 as D (6 bases). Germline V lookup: CDR1 SGHVS, CDR2 FNYEAQ. V gave up 5 bases and J gave up 6 bases, with 20 bases separating them. The CDR3 is 15 amino acids. The full variable domain, rest sourced from reference TRBV7-6 and TRBJ2-7, is GAGVSQSPRYKVTKRGQDVALRCDPISGHVSLYWYRQALGQGPEFLTYFNYEAQQDKSGLPNDRFSAERPEGSISTLTIQRTEQRDSAMYRCASSTRAGALSEQYFGPGTRLTVT.

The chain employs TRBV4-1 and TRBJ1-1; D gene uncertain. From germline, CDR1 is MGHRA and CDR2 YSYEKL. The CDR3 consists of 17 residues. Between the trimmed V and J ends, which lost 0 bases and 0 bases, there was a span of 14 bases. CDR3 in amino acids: CASSQEGLERMNTEAFF. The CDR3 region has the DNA TGCGCCAGCAGCCAAGAAGGCCTGGAGAGAATGAACACTGAAGCTTTCTTT.

CDR3 sequence reads: CSAREAGRVYYGYTF. The CDR3 coding sequence is TGCAGTGCTAGAGAGGCGGGCAGGGTCTACTATGGCTACACCTTC. This rearrangement joins TRBV20-1 to TRBJ1-2; maybe TRBD1 (5 bases). Germline V gene data show CDR1 as DFQATT and CDR2 as SNEGSKA (reference sequence). With 0 bases removed from V and 3 bases from J, the gap between germline ends came to 14 bases. CDR3 length: 15 amino acids.

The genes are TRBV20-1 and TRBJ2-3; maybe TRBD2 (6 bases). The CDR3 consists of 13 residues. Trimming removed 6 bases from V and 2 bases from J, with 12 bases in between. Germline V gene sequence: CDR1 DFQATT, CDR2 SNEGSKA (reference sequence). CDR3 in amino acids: CSAAPGATDTQYF. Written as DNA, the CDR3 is TGCAGTGCAGCTCCGGGAGCCACAGATACGCAGTATTTT.

The CDR3 bases are TGTGCCAGCAGTTCGCCTTCCAGGGGAACCTACAATGAGCAGTTCTTC. Its protein product is CASSSPSRGTYNEQFF. The chain couples TRBV6-2 or TRBV6-3 to TRBJ2-1; tentative D call: TRBD1 (6 bases). This CDR3 comprises 16 residues. Trimming removed 4 bases from V and 2 bases from J, with 15 bases in between. Looked up from germline, CDR1 is MNHEY and CDR2 is SVGEGT.

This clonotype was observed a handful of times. The CDR3 nucleotides are TGTGCCAGCAGTGAACTTACAGGGGGCTGGAATGGCTACACCTTC. Amino acids: CASSELTGGWNGYTF. The chain uses TRBV6-1 and TRBJ1-2; TRBD1 aligns across 9 bases. From germline, CDR1 is MNHNS and CDR2 SASEGT. This CDR3 is 15 amino acids long. V gave up 2 bases and J gave up 6 bases; unmatched junction bases: 7.

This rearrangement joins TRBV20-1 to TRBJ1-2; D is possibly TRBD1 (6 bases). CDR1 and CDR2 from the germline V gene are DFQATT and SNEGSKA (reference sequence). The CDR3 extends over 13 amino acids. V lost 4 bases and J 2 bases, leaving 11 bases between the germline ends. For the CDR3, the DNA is TGCAGTGCTACCACGGACAGAAACTATGGCTACACCTTC. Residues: CSATTDRNYGYTF.

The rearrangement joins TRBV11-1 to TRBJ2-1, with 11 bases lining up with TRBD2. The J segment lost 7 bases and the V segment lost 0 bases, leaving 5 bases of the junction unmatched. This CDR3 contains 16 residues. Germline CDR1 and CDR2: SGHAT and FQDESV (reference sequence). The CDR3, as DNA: TGTGCCAGCAGCTTAGCCACTAGCGGGGGATGGAATGAGCAGTTCTTC. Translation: CASSLATSGGWNEQFF.

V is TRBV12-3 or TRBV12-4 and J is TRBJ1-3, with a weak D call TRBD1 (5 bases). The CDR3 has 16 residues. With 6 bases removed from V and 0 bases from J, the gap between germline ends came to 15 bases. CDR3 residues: CASRKGAFYSGNTIYF. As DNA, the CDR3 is TGTGCCAGCAGAAAAGGGGCTTTCTACTCTGGAAACACCATATATTTT.

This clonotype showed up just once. In DNA, the CDR3 is TGTGCCAGCAGGGGGAGGAGCTCTGGAAACACCATATATTTT. As protein: CASRGRSSGNTIYF. The chain employs TRBV7-9 and TRBJ1-3, with no clear D. V was clipped by 6 bases and J by 0 bases, with 9 bases between them. Germline V gives CDR1 SEHNR, CDR2 FQNEAQ (reference sequence). The CDR3 runs to 14 residues.

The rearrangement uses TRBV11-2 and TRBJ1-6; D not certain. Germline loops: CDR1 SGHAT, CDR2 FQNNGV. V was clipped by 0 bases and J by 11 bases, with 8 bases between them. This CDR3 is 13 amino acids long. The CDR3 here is CASSLDRRAPLHF. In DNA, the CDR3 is TGTGCCAGCAGCTTAGATCGGAGAGCACCCCTCCACTTT.

The CDR3 spells CASSQLGGTDTQYF. The DNA of the CDR3 is TGTGCCAGCAGCCAACTAGGGGGCACAGATACGCAGTATTTT. The chain recombines TRBV7-8 with TRBJ2-3; D is tentatively TRBD1 or TRBD2 (5 bases each). Trimming pared 5 bases from V and 1 base from J, leaving 10 bases between. Germline V gene sequence: CDR1 SGHVS, CDR2 FQNEAQ. CDR3 length: 14 amino acids.

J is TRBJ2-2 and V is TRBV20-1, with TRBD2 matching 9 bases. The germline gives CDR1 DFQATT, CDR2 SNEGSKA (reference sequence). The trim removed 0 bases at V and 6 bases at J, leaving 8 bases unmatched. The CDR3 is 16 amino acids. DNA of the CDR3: TGCAGTGCTAGAGATCCTAGCGGGAAGATAGCCGGGGAGCTGTTTTTT. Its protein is CSARDPSGKIAGELFF.

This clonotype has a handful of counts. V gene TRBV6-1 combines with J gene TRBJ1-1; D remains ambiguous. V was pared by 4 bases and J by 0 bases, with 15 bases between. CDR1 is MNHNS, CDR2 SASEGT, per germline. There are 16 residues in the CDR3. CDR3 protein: CASSGRGGMMNTEAFF. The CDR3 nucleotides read TGTGCCAGCAGTGGTCGCGGCGGAATGATGAACACTGAAGCTTTCTTT.

CDR3 sequence: CASSPTADQETQYF. DNA for the CDR3: TGTGCCAGCTCACCCACGGCGGACCAAGAGACCCAGTACTTC. V usage is TRBV18 and J usage is TRBJ2-5, with D unclear. There are 14 residues in the CDR3. V dropped 3 bases and J dropped 0 bases, with 8 bases sitting between them. CDR1 is KGHSH and CDR2 is LQKENI in the germline V gene.

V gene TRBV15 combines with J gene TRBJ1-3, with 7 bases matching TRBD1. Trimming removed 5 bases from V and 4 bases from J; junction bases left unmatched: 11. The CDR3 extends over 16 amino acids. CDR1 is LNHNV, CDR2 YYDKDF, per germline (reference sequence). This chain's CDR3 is CATSASGQSLGNTIYF. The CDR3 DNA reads TGTGCCACCAGCGCTTCGGGACAGTCCTTGGGAAACACCATATATTTT. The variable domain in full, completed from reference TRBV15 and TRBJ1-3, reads DAMVIQNPRYQVTQFGKPVTLSCSQTLNHNVMYWYQQKSSQAPKLLFHYYDKDFNNEADTPDNFQSRRPNTSFCFLDIRSPGLGDTAMYLCATSASGQSLGNTIYFGEGSWLTVV.

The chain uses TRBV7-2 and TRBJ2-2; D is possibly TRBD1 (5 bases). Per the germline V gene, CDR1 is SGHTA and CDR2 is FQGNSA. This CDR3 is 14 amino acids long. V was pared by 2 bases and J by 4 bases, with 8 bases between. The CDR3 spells CASSLQGSTGELFF. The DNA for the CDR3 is TGTGCCAGCAGCTTACAGGGTTCCACCGGGGAGCTGTTTTTT. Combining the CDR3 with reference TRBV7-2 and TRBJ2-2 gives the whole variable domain GAGVSQSPSNKVTEKGKDVELRCDPISGHTALYWYRQSLGQGLEFLIYFQGNSAPDKSGLPSDRFSAERTGGSVSTLTIQRTQQEDSAVYLCASSLQGSTGELFFGEGSRLTVL.

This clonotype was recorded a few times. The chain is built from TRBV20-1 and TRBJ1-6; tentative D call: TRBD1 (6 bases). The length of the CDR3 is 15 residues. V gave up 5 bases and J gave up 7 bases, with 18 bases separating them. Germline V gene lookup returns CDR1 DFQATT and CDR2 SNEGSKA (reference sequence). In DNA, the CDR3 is TGCAGTGCTCTCCATACAGGGCGTGAAAATTCACCCCTCCACTTT. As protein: CSALHTGRENSPLHF.

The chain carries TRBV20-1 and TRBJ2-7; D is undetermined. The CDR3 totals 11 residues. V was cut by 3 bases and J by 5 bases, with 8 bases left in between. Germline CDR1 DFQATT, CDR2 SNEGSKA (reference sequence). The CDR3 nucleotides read TGCAGTGCTAGTGTCGAAGACGAGCAGTACTTC. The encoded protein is CSASVEDEQYF.

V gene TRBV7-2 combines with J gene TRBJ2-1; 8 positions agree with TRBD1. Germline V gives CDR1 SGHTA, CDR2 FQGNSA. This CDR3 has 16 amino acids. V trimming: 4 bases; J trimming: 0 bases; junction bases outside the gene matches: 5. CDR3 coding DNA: TGTGCCAGCAGCTCCCGGACAGGGAGCTCCTACAATGAGCAGTTCTTC. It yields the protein CASSSRTGSSYNEQFF.

DNA of the CDR3: TGTGCCAGCCCCCCGTCTAGGGGAAGGAACACCGGGGAGCTGTTTTTT. Its translation: CASPPSRGRNTGELFF. The V and J genes are TRBV7-2 and TRBJ2-2; D might be TRBD1 (5 bases). Germline values: CDR1 SGHTA, CDR2 FQGNSA. This CDR3 is built from 16 residues. V lost 8 bases and J lost 1, with 17 bases in between.

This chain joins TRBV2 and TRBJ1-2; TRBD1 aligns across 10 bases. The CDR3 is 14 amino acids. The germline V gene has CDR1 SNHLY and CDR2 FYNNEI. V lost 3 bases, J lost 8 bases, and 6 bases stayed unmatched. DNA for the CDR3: TGTGCCAGCAGTGAGGGACAGGGGCACCTCGGCTACACCTTC. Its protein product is CASSEGQGHLGYTF.